Described below is a single TCR beta chain sequence and its context. Its antigen remains unknown. The PCR was carried out with 60 Vbeta primers and 13 Jbeta primers. Sequencing used immunoSEQ multiplex PCR; TCRdb keeps in-frame clones, though not all of them. In the table there are approximately 81,000 clones, approximately 84% of which are singletons. The V end was cut by 0 bases, the J end by 3 bases, with 6 bases between. CDR3 length: 14 residues. The germline V gene encodes CDR1 SGHKS and CDR2 YYEKEE (reference sequence). This entry belongs to a study of cytomegalovirus exposure and HLA in healthy donors. On the study more broadly: When 350 to 500 donors were genotyped, roughly 78% of them were found to fall in the Caucasian-associated ancestry cluster. Study results and limitations: TCR beta sequences reportedly predicted most subjects' HLA-A and HLA-B alleles accurately. Earlier analysis yielded a pattern in which most TCR beta V segments were productive about 87% or about 30% of the time. The study put 150 or so TCR beta chains on its list as cytomegalovirus-associated.

The clonotype originates from a woman aged 45 to 65 in good health and CMV-seronegative. This sequence joins TRBV5-5 and TRBJ2-2; perhaps TRBD2 as D (5 bases). Material for sequencing was PBMCs. CDR3 nucleotide sequence: TGTGCCAGCAGCTTGGTGAGGGACACCGGGGAGCTGTTTTTT. Translation: CASSLVRDTGELFF.